The source of this TCR beta chain is a study of T cell changes during pregnancy in multiple sclerosis. Produced via immunoSEQ multiplex PCR; TCRdb's table is partial and in-frame only. Of approximately 61,000 clones in the sample, roughly 88% were seen once. This clone was found once. The sequences come from peripheral blood, collected in the first trimester of pregnancy. This TCR derives from a female donor with multiple sclerosis, enrolled in a pregnancy study.

CDR3 region: CASSPSGSGGDTQYF. DNA for the CDR3: TGTGCCAGCTCCCCTAGCGGGAGTGGTGGAGATACGCAGTATTTT. J is TRBJ2-3 and V is TRBV9; 10 positions match TRBD2. The CDR3 contains 15 residues. From germline, CDR1 is SGDLS and CDR2 YYNGEE. V was pared by 7 bases and J by 5 bases, with 10 bases of the junction left unmatched.